Here is one T cell receptor (beta chain) with its context. In the original workflow: Researchers report that nucleated cell counts were estimated from reference gene primer amplification. Only in-frame clones appear in the TCRdb table, and some are missing; sequencing was by immunoSEQ multiplex PCR. V and J calls plus clone size are reproduced from that table; the DNA served to infer D and trimming. Among about 120,000 clones listed, around 90% were seen once. CDR1 is SGHTA and CDR2 is FQGTGA in the germline V gene. The V end lost 6 bases, the J end lost 0 bases, and 8 bases lay between the germline ends. The CDR3 contains 13 residues. Enrolment of Seattle patients took place during active infection, and they were followed longitudinally. The data belong to a study of blood T cell repertoires in COVID-19. Turning to the study itself: Some COVID-19 samples were acute and others convalescent; all came from the United States, Italy and Spain. Nucleic acid was either cDNA or gDNA, and it came from T cells, B-cell-depleted T cells, or PBMCs.

This chain links TRBV7-3 with TRBJ1-1; no firm D call. This TCR was sampled from a woman aged 55 to 70 with COVID-19, enrolled during active disease. Sample: peripheral blood. CDR3 coding DNA: TGTGCCAGCAGGCAGACATTGAACACTGAAGCTTTCTTT. Amino acids: CASRQTLNTEAFF.